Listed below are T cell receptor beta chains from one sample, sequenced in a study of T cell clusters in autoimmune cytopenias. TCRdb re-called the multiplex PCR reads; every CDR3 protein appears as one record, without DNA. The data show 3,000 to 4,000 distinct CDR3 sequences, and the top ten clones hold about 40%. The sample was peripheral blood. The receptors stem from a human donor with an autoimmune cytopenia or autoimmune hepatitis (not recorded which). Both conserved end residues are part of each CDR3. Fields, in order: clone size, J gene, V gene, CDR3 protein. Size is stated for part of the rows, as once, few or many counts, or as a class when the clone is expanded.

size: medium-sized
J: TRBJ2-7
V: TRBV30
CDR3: CASEGHRTYEQYF

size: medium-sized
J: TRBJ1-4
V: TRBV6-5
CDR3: CASSSTGGKNEKLFF

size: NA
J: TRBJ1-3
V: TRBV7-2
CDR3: CASSPGPWAGNTIYF

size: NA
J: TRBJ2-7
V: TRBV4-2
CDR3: CASSQVDRVDGEQYF

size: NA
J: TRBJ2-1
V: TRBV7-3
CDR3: CASSPIGVDEQFF

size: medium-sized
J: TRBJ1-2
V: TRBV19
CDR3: CASSIGDKNYGYTF

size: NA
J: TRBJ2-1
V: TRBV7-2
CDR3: CASSLKREAEQFF

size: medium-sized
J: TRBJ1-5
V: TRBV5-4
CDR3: CASSLTGGRSNQPQHF

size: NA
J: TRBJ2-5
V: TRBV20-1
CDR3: CSARERTFQETQYF

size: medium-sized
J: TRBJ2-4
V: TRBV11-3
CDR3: CASSLGSSGSVNIQYF

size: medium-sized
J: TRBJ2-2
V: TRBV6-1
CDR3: CASRLGIGELFF

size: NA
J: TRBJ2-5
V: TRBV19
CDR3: CASSIDRDRQETQYF

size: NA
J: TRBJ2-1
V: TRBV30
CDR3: CAWSRRASGSPGNEQFF

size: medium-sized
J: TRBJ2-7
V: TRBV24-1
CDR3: CATSDQGSYEQYF

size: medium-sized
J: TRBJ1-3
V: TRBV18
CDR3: CASSPRDTWSNTIYF

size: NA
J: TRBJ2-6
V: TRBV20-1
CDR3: CSAEPSRGSGANVLTF

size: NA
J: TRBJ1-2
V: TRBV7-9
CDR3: CASSLLGQNYGYTF

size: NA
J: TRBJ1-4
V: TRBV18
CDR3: CASSPGASNEKLFF

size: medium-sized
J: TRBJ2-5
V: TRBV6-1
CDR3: CASSEGSGRALGETQYF

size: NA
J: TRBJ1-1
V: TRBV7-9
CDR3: CASSFMTNTEAFF

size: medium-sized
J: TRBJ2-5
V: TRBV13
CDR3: CASSLRASGGVQTQYF

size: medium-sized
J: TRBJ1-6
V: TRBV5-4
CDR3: CASSLYSFSYNSPLHF

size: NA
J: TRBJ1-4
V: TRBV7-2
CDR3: CASSSTGGSHEKLFF

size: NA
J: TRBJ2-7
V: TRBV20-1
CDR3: CSALWTGLSYEQYF

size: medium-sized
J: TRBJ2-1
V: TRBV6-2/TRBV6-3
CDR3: CASIMTGGRYNEQFF

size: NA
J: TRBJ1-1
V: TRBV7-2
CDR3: CASSLKRGYTEAFF

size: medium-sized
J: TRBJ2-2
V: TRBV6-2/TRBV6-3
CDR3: CASSYGGDTGELFF

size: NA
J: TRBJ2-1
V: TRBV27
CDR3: CASSFSGWLGYEQFF